These T cell receptor beta chains were read from a single sample in a study of radiotherapy plus CTLA-4 blockade in lung cancer. Only in-frame clones appear in the TCRdb table, and some are missing; sequencing was by immunoSEQ multiplex PCR. The sample has 70,000 to 95,000 clones, about 83% seen once. The specimen was peripheral blood, collected from a patient treated with radiotherapy plus ipilimumab. The source is a human donor with non-small cell lung cancer that progressed on radiotherapy plus ipilimumab. CDR3s include the opening cysteine and the closing phenylalanine or tryptophan. Fields, in order: D gene, clone size, V gene, J gene, CDR3 DNA, CDR3 protein. D genes are given only for firm matches. Not every row has a clone size; where given, it reads once, few, many or a size class.

TRBD2	.	TRBV6-6	TRBJ2-1	TGTGCCAGCACGGCGGGGGGGGCGTTTGAGCAGTTCTTC	CASTAGGAFEQFF
.	.	TRBV7-9	TRBJ2-3	TGTGCCAGCAGCTTAAGGGGGGGCACAGATACGCAGTATTTT	CASSLRGGTDTQYF
.	few	TRBV28	TRBJ2-1	TGTGCCAGCAGCCGCCCCTACAATGAGCAGTTCTTC	CASSRPYNEQFF
.	.	TRBV5-1	TRBJ1-5	TGCGCCAGCAGCACACTCCCGGATAGCAATCAGCCCCAGCATTTT	CASSTLPDSNQPQHF
TRBD1	.	TRBV19	TRBJ1-5	TGTGCCAGTAGCCCCCGGGACAGAGTCAATCAGCCCCAGCATTTT	CASSPRDRVNQPQHF
TRBD2	.	TRBV9	TRBJ2-3	TGTGCCAGCAGCACCCGGACTAGCGGGACAACAGATACGCAGTATTTT	CASSTRTSGTTDTQYF
.	.	TRBV4-1	TRBJ1-2	TGCGCCAGCAGCCAAGAAGGGTTTGTCTATGGCTACACCTTC	CASSQEGFVYGYTF
TRBD1	.	TRBV4-1	TRBJ1-1	TGCGCCAGCAGCCCGACAGGGAGGGGGGGGACTGAAGCTTTCTTT	CASSPTGRGGTEAFF
.	.	TRBV19	TRBJ1-2	TGTGCCAGTAGTATTGTGGGACGTGGCTACACCTTC	CASSIVGRGYTF
TRBD1	.	TRBV5-1	TRBJ1-2	TGCGCCAGCAGCTCCACTGACAGGGCCTGGGTTGGCTACACCTTC	CASSSTDRAWVGYTF
TRBD2	.	TRBV7-9	TRBJ2-3	TGTGCCAGCAGCCCCCATATAGCGGGTACGCAGTATTTT	CASSPHIAGTQYF
.	.	TRBV5-4	TRBJ2-3	TGTGCCAGCAGCCCAACAACTAGCACAGATACGCAGTATTTT	CASSPTTSTDTQYF
.	.	TRBV29-1	TRBJ1-3	TGCAGCGTCGTACAGCTTTCCTCTGGAAACACCATATATTTT	CSVVQLSSGNTIYF
.	.	TRBV7-9	TRBJ1-1	TGTGCCAGCAGCCGTGGAGATGAAGCTTTCTTT	CASSRGDEAFF
TRBD2	.	TRBV7-9	TRBJ2-5	TGTGCCAGCAGCTGGGTGGCTAGCGGGCAAGAGACCCAGTACTTC	CASSWVASGQETQYF
TRBD1	.	TRBV6-5	TRBJ2-5	TGTGCCAGCAGCAGGGACAGATGGAGAGAGACCCAGTACTTC	CASSRDRWRETQYF
.	.	TRBV11-2	TRBJ1-1	TGTGCCAGCAGCTTAGGTACGTGGTCGGGGGACACTGAAGCTTTCTTT	CASSLGTWSGDTEAFF
TRBD1	.	TRBV4-2	TRBJ1-6	TGTGCCAGCAGCCAAGATAGTGGACAGGGACGATCACCCCTCCACTTT	CASSQDSGQGRSPLHF
.	medium-sized	TRBV6-6	TRBJ1-1	TGTGCCAGCACTCACCGGGTTACTGAAGCTTTCTTT	CASTHRVTEAFF
.	few	TRBV5-4	TRBJ2-1	TGTGCCAGCAGCTTGTCCGGGGGCCCTACCTACAATGAGCAGTTCTTC	CASSLSGGPTYNEQFF
.	.	TRBV19	TRBJ2-2	TGTGCCAGTAGCCAGGGGCCGAACACCGGGGAGCTGTTTTTT	CASSQGPNTGELFF
TRBD1	.	TRBV18	TRBJ1-5	TGTGCCAGCTCATCCTACAGGGACAGTCCTTATAGCAATCAGCCCCAGCATTTT	CASSSYRDSPYSNQPQHF
TRBD1	.	TRBV7-2	TRBJ2-7	TGTGCCAGCAGCTGGTCTTCGACAGGGGGTTACGAGCAGTACTTC	CASSWSSTGGYEQYF
TRBD2	.	TRBV14	TRBJ2-7	TGTGCCAGCAGCCCTCTAGCGGGTGGATTCTACGAGCAGTACTTC	CASSPLAGGFYEQYF
.	.	TRBV21-1	TRBJ2-7	TGTGCCAGCAGCGCTAACAGGGGCCACAGCTCCTACGAGCAGTACTTC	CASSANRGHSSYEQYF
TRBD2	.	TRBV5-4	TRBJ2-7	TGTGCCAGCAGCCGAGGGGGGACTAGCAGCTACGAGCAGTACTTC	CASSRGGTSSYEQYF
TRBD2	.	TRBV10-3	TRBJ2-1	TGTGCCATCAGTGAAGAGCGGGGGGGCCGGCAGTTCTTC	CAISEERGGRQFF
.	.	TRBV28	TRBJ2-2	TGTGCCAGCAAACCCGGGACGGGAAACACCGGGGAGCTGTTTTTT	CASKPGTGNTGELFF
TRBD1	.	TRBV11-2	TRBJ2-3	TGTGCCAGCACCCCCGGGACAGGGGGATCAGATACGCAGTATTTT	CASTPGTGGSDTQYF
.	.	TRBV4-3	TRBJ2-7	TGCGCCAGCAGCTCAGAAAAGACTAGTAGGTACGAGCAGTACTTC	CASSSEKTSRYEQYF
.	.	TRBV23-1	TRBJ2-7	TGCGCCAGCAGTCAATCCGCCGGGACTGGGGCCTACGAGCAGTACTTC	CASSQSAGTGAYEQYF
TRBD1	.	TRBV28	TRBJ1-6	TGTGCCACCATCGGGACAGGGGGGTCACCCCTCCACTTT	CATIGTGGSPLHF
TRBD1	.	TRBV5-4	TRBJ1-1	TGTGCCAGCAGCTTGGCTTCGGGCAGGGGGTACACTGAAGCTTTCTTT	CASSLASGRGYTEAFF
TRBD1	many	TRBV5-1	TRBJ2-7	TGCGCCAGCAGCTTCGGACAGGGGGCATCCTACGAGCAGTACTTC	CASSFGQGASYEQYF
.	.	TRBV29-1	TRBJ1-5	TGCAGCGTTGACCTAGGGACGAATCAGCCCCAGCATTTT	CSVDLGTNQPQHF
.	.	TRBV7-2	TRBJ2-3	TGTGCCAGCAGCCGCGGGTGGGAGTCAGATACGCAGTATTTT	CASSRGWESDTQYF
.	.	TRBV30	TRBJ2-1	TGTGCCTGGAGTGTACGAGGGGGGAATGCGCAGTTCTTC	CAWSVRGGNAQFF
TRBD2	.	TRBV7-2	TRBJ2-1	TGTGCCAGCAGCCTTGGACTAGCGGGCTACAATGAGCAGTTCTTC	CASSLGLAGYNEQFF
TRBD1	few	TRBV4-2	TRBJ1-1	TGTGCCAGCAGCCGAGCGGGACAGGGTGAATGGGACACTGAAGCTTTCTTT	CASSRAGQGEWDTEAFF
TRBD2	.	TRBV5-1	TRBJ2-7	TGCGCCAGCAAAACTAGCGGGGGCTACGAGCAGTACTTC	CASKTSGGYEQYF